The entry that follows covers one T cell receptor (beta chain) sequence. Using immunoSEQ multiplex PCR, the repertoire was profiled, and TCRdb retains in-frame clones only, with some absent. The table has roughly 2.2 million clones, 92% seen once. The source of the sample is a study of shared clonotypes between healthy human individuals. This CDR3 region has 15 residues. Trimming left V 5 bases short and J 2 bases short, with 13 bases between. Germline values: CDR1 SGHTA, CDR2 FQGNSA. The chain carries TRBV7-2 and TRBJ1-3; D is ambiguous. This clonotype was obtained from a man aged 18 to 29 in good health. Some clones in this sample may be carry-over from other donors' samples. Specimen: naive CD4+ T cells from PBMCs. As for subset: CD45RA+ positively selected. The CDR3: CASSPQLATGNTIYF. The CDR3 DNA follows: TGTGCCAGCAGCCCCCAGCTAGCGACTGGAAACACCATATATTTT.